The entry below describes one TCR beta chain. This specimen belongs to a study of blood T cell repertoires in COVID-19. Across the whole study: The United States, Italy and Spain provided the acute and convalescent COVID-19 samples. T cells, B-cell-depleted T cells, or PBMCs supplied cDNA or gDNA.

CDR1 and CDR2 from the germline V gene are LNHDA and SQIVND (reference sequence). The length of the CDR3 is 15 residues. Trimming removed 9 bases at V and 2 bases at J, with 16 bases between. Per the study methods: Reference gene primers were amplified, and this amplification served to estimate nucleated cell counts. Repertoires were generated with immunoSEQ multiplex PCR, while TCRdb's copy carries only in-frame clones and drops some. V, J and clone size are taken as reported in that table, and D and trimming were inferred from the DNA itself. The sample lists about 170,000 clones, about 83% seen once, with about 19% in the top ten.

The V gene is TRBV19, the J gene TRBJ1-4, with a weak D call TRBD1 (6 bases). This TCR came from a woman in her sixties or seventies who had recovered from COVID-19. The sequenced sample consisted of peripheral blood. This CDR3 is CASALGAVTNEKLFF. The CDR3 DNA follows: TGTGCCAGCGCGCTGGGGGCGGTGACTAATGAAAAACTGTTTTTT.